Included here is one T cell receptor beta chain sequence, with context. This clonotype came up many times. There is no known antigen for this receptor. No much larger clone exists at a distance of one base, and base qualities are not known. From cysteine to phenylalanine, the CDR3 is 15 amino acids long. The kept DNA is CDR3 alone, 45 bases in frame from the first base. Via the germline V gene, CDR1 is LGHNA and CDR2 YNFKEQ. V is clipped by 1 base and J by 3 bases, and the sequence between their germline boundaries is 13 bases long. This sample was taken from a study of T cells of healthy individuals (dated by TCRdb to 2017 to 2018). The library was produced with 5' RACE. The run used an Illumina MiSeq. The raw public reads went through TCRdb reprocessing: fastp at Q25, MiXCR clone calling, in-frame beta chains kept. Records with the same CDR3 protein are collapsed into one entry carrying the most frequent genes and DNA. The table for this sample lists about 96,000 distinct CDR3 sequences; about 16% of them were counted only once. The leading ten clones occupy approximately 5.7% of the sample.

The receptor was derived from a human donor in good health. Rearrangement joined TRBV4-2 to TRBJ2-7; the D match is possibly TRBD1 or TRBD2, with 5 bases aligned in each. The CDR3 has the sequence CASSQAGTSHYEQYF. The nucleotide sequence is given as TGTGCCAGCAGCCAAGCCGGGACCTCGCACTACGAGCAGTACTTC.